The 7 T cell receptor beta chains in this list originate from one sample, sequenced in a study of CD8 T cells in Susac syndrome. An amount of RNA that ranged from roughly 0.5 to 1 ug was reverse transcribed with random hexamers. From the immunoSEQ multiplex PCR reads, TCRdb called clonotypes with MiXCR, one entry per CDR3 protein. The table shows 180,000 or so distinct CDR3 sequences, with approximately 94% occurring only once. Sequencing was done on a sample of CD4+ T cells from PBMCs. Every receptor here comes from a human donor with multiple sclerosis.

This sequence joins TRBV3-1 and TRBJ1-5; unclear D gene. The ends were cut back, 0 bases at V and 7 bases at J, with 7 bases in the middle. Germline loops: CDR1 LGHDT, CDR2 YNNKEL (reference sequence). The CDR3 loop spans 13 amino acids. As DNA, the CDR3 is TGTGCCAGCAGCCAAGATCGTCTCCAGCCCCAGCATTTT. It codes for CASSQDRLQPQHF.

The V and J genes are TRBV15 and TRBJ2-2; TRBD2 aligns across 8 bases. The CDR3 contains 15 residues. J gave up 6 bases and V 5 bases, and 8 bases lay outside the gene matches. Germline CDR1 is LNHNV and CDR2 is YYDKDF (reference sequence). The CDR3 loop is CATSPGGRSPGELFF. CDR3 DNA: TGTGCCACCAGCCCGGGAGGGAGGTCGCCCGGGGAGCTGTTTTTT.

The V and J genes are TRBV7-9 and TRBJ1-2, with a possible D match to TRBD1 (6 bases). Trimming stripped 0 bases from V and 4 bases from J, with 12 bases between. The CDR3 extends over 15 amino acids. The germline V gene encodes CDR1 SEHNR and CDR2 FQNEAQ (reference sequence). The DNA for the CDR3 is TGTGCCAGCAGCTTAGCGGGGGCAGGGACCTATGGCTACACCTTC. It translates to CASSLAGAGTYGYTF.

The chain joins TRBV20-1 to TRBJ2-3; 12 bases align to TRBD2. The CDR3 length is 16 residues. V lost 6 bases and J lost 2; bases outside the gene matches: 9. The germline V gene has CDR1 DFQATT and CDR2 SNEGSKA (reference sequence). The CDR3 sequence: CSALPLAGGHTDTQYF. As DNA, the CDR3 is TGCAGTGCCCTGCCACTAGCGGGGGGACACACAGATACGCAGTATTTT.

The chain links TRBV27 to TRBJ1-2; 8 bases fit TRBD1. Germline CDR1 reads MNHEY; CDR2 reads SMNVEV (reference sequence). With V trimmed by 6 bases and J by 0 bases, 3 bases remained unmatched. CDR3 size: 14 residues. This CDR3 reads CASRRTGTNYGYTF. The CDR3 DNA reads as TGTGCCAGCAGGCGGACAGGGACTAACTATGGCTACACCTTC.

This chain links TRBV11-2 with TRBJ2-2; weak D call: TRBD2 (5 bases). V lost 1 base to trimming and J lost 8 bases, with 8 bases between them. CDR3 length: 13 amino acids. From germline, CDR1 is SGHAT and CDR2 FQNNGV. CDR3 DNA: TGTGCCAGCAGCTTAGTTCGAGGGGGGGAGCTGTTTTTT. Translation: CASSLVRGGELFF.

CDR3 protein: CSVAGRNTEAFF. The CDR3 nucleotides are TGCAGCGTTGCGGGTCGGAACACTGAAGCTTTCTTT. The chain combines TRBV29-1 with TRBJ1-1; D remains ambiguous. The CDR3 has 12 amino acids. Trimming left V 4 bases short and J 1 base short, with 7 bases between. CDR1 and CDR2 from the germline V gene are SQVTM and ANQGSEA. The complete variable domain, with remaining parts taken from reference TRBV29-1 and TRBJ1-1, reads SAVISQKPSRDICQRGTSLTIQCQVDSQVTMMFWYRQQPGQSLTLIATANQGSEATYESGFVIDKFPISRPNLTFSTLTVSNMSPEDSSIYLCSVAGRNTEAFFGQGTRLTVV.